The count of the clone carrying this TCR beta chain is one. The antigen remains unidentified. With V trimmed by 8 bases and J by 2 bases, 5 bases remained unmatched. The CDR3 has 13 amino acids. Germline V gene data show CDR1 as MNHEY and CDR2 as SMNVEV (reference sequence). Expansion of antigen-specific CD4+ T cells with viral peptide pools was carried out by the ViraFEST assay before sequencing. Following a roughly 9-day culture, CD4+ T cells were purified. Absence of prior SARS-CoV-2 infection characterized the vaccine recipients, who showed negative nucleocapsid antibodies. Each culture well received under 2.5 million PBMC. These cells were then cultured in IMDM with 7.5 to 10 IU/ml IL-2 and 8.5 to 10 ug/ml peptides. The data originate from a study of vaccination effects on CD4 cells after COVID-19. The repertoire was sequenced with immunoSEQ multiplex PCR; TCRdb's copy has only in-frame clones and lacks some. The data show tens of thousands of clones, less than 85% seen once.

The V and J genes are TRBV27 and TRBJ2-5, with 7 bases matching TRBD1. The clonotype was recovered from a human donor who received a COVID-19 vaccine. The sample in question was CD4+ T cells from PBMCs cultured with HCoV-NL63 spike peptides, obtained before COVID-19 vaccination. The CDR3 sequence: CASRAQGQETQYF. The CDR3 bases are TGTGCCAGCCGGGCACAGGGGCAAGAGACCCAGTACTTC.